This T cell receptor (beta chain) was identified in a study of T cells in localized non-small cell lung cancer. Findings and caveats of the study: Within adjacent lung there appeared a median roughly 60 of the top 100 tumor clones. Uninvolved adjacent lung showed the highest T cell clonality, exceeding tumor. Only one tumor region went through sequencing, so heterogeneity may still be there.

Profiled with immunoSEQ multiplex PCR; TCRdb holds only in-frame clones, not every one. This sample has around 8,000 clones, with approximately 93% found just once. Turning to this clone: The antigen is unknown.

Germline loops: CDR1 SGHRS, CDR2 YFSETQ. The CDR3 has 15 amino acids. V lost 0 bases and J 2 bases, leaving 11 bases between the germline ends. The chain carries TRBV5-1 and TRBJ2-5; no clear D. This TCR came from a woman between 35 and 70 years old with stage I lung adenocarcinoma. Here the sequenced sample was peripheral blood, taken before any cancer treatment. The CDR3 coding sequence is TGCGCCAGCAGCTTGGGGGCGCAGTCTCAAGAGACCCAGTACTTC. This codes for CASSLGAQSQETQYF.